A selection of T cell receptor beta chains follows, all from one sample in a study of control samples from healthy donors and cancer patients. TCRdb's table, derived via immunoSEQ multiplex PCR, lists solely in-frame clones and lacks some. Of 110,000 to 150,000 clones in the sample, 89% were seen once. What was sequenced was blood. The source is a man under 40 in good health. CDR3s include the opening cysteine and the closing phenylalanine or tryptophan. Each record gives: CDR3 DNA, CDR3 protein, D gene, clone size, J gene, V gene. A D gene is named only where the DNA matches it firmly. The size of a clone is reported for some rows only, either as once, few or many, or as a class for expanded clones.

cdr3_nt: TGTGCCAGCAGCTTAGGATCCGGGACAGGGTCGCAGTTCTTC
cdr3_aa: CASSLGSGTGSQFF
d_call: TRBD1
clone_size: .
j_call: TRBJ2-1
v_call: TRBV7-2

cdr3_nt: TGTGCCAGCAGCCTTATATTCGGGGACTGCACAGATACGCAGTATTTT
cdr3_aa: CASSLIFGDCTDTQYF
d_call: .
clone_size: .
j_call: TRBJ2-3
v_call: TRBV3-1/TRBV3-2

cdr3_nt: TGTGCCAGCAGTTACACGGGGCGCGGGGAGACCCAGTACTTC
cdr3_aa: CASSYTGRGETQYF
d_call: .
clone_size: .
j_call: TRBJ2-5
v_call: TRBV6-2/TRBV6-3

cdr3_nt: TGTGCCAGTAGTCCCCAGGGGGACTCCTACGAGCAGTACTTC
cdr3_aa: CASSPQGDSYEQYF
d_call: TRBD1
clone_size: .
j_call: TRBJ2-7
v_call: TRBV19

cdr3_nt: TGTGCCAGTAGTATAACCGGAGTTACCGGGGAGCTGTTTTTT
cdr3_aa: CASSITGVTGELFF
d_call: .
clone_size: .
j_call: TRBJ2-2
v_call: TRBV19

cdr3_nt: TGTGCCAGTAGTATAGAGATCAGCCAGTCTGGAAACACCATATATTTT
cdr3_aa: CASSIEISQSGNTIYF
d_call: .
clone_size: .
j_call: TRBJ1-3
v_call: TRBV19

cdr3_nt: TGCGCCAGCAGCTTGGCCGATGTGATTGCAGATACGCAGTATTTT
cdr3_aa: CASSLADVIADTQYF
d_call: .
clone_size: .
j_call: TRBJ2-3
v_call: TRBV5-1

cdr3_nt: TGTGCCTGGAGCTGGGACAGGGACTACGAGCAGTACTTC
cdr3_aa: CAWSWDRDYEQYF
d_call: TRBD1
clone_size: .
j_call: TRBJ2-7
v_call: TRBV30

cdr3_nt: TGTGCCAGCAGCCCCCTTGCTGGGTTCGAGCAGTACTTC
cdr3_aa: CASSPLAGFEQYF
d_call: .
clone_size: .
j_call: TRBJ2-7
v_call: TRBV11-1

cdr3_nt: TGTGCCAGTAGTATATCAGGGTCGAACACTGAAGCTTTCTTT
cdr3_aa: CASSISGSNTEAFF
d_call: .
clone_size: .
j_call: TRBJ1-1
v_call: TRBV19

cdr3_nt: TGCAGCGTTGAAGCGCAGAGCTATGGCTACACCTTC
cdr3_aa: CSVEAQSYGYTF
d_call: .
clone_size: .
j_call: TRBJ1-2
v_call: TRBV29-1

cdr3_nt: TGTGCCAGCAGCCTTTGGGGGACCTATGGCTACACCTTC
cdr3_aa: CASSLWGTYGYTF
d_call: .
clone_size: .
j_call: TRBJ1-2
v_call: TRBV12-3/TRBV12-4

cdr3_nt: TGTGCCACCAGTGACCGCTCTTGGTCCAATGAGCAGTTCTTC
cdr3_aa: CATSDRSWSNEQFF
d_call: .
clone_size: .
j_call: TRBJ2-1
v_call: TRBV24-1

cdr3_nt: TGTGCCAGCAGCGAGGCGCCTCCGGATACGCAGTATTTT
cdr3_aa: CASSEAPPDTQYF
d_call: .
clone_size: .
j_call: TRBJ2-3
v_call: TRBV9

cdr3_nt: TGTGCCAGTAGTACACAGACAGGGGGCAATCAGCCCCAGCATTTT
cdr3_aa: CASSTQTGGNQPQHF
d_call: TRBD1
clone_size: .
j_call: TRBJ1-5
v_call: TRBV19

cdr3_nt: TGTGCCACCAGCAAAGGGGTGCCATCGGCTGAAGCTTTCTTT
cdr3_aa: CATSKGVPSAEAFF
d_call: .
clone_size: .
j_call: TRBJ1-1
v_call: TRBV15

cdr3_nt: TGTGCCAGTAGTATAGATAGCACAGATACGCAGTATTTT
cdr3_aa: CASSIDSTDTQYF
d_call: .
clone_size: many
j_call: TRBJ2-3
v_call: TRBV19